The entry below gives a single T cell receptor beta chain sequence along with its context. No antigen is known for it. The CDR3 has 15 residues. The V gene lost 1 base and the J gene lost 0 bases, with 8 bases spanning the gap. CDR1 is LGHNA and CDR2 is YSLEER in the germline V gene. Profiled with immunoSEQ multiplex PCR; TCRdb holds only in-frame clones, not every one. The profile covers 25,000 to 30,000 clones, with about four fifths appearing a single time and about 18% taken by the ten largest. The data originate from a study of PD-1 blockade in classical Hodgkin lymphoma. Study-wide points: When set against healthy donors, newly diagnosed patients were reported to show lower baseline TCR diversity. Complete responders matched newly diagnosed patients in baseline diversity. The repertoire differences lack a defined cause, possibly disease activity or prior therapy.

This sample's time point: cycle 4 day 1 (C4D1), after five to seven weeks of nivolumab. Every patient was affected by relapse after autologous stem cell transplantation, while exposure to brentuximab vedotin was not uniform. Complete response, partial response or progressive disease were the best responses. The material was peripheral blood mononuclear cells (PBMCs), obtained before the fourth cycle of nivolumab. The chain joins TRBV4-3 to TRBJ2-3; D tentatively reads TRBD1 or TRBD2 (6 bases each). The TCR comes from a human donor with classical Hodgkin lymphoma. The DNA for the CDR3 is TGCGCCAGCAGCCAAGGGGGGGCTAGCACAGATACGCAGTATTTT. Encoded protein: CASSQGGASTDTQYF.